One sample yielded the 21 T cell receptor beta chains listed below, sequenced in a study of blood T cell repertoires in COVID-19. Libraries were prepared by immunoSEQ multiplex PCR; TCRdb keeps only in-frame clonotypes and omits some of them. Counted here are about 240,000 clones, about 80% occurring once; the ten biggest clones make up roughly 1.9%. The sequenced sample was peripheral blood. Source of these receptors: a man in his thirties or forties who had recovered from COVID-19.

The table lists this clone with a count of one. The chain is built from TRBV29-1 and TRBJ2-5; the D is unclear. V lost 4 bases and J 5 bases, leaving 8 bases between the germline ends. This CDR3 contains 11 residues. CDR1 is SQVTM, CDR2 ANQGSEA, per germline. The CDR3 sequence: CSVADPETQYF. CDR3 coding DNA: TGCAGCGTTGCAGACCCGGAGACCCAGTACTTC.

This clone was seen just once. J is TRBJ1-1 and V is TRBV6-5; 9 bases map to TRBD1. Germline loops: CDR1 MNHEY, CDR2 SVGAGI. CDR3 length equals 15 residues. V shed 6 bases, J shed 0 bases, and the junction held 5 bases outside the gene matches. CDR3 protein: CASRKDRGLNTEAFF. The CDR3 bases are TGTGCCAGCAGGAAGGACAGGGGTCTGAACACTGAAGCTTTCTTT.

The CDR3 protein is CASSTYRGRTGELFF. The CDR3 region has the DNA TGTGCCAGCAGCACGTACAGGGGGCGGACCGGGGAGCTGTTTTTT. The gene calls are TRBV7-8 and TRBJ2-2; TRBD1 matches 9 bases. Germline CDR1 is SGHVS and CDR2 is FQNEAQ. With V trimmed by 5 bases and J by 5 bases, 6 bases remained unmatched. This CDR3 is built from 15 residues. Full variable domain (rest looked up from reference TRBV7-8 and TRBJ2-2): GAGVSQSPRYKVAKRGQDVALRCDPISGHVSLFWYQQALGQGPEFLTYFQNEAQLDKSGLPSDRFFAERPEGSVSTLKIQRTQQEDSAVYLCASSTYRGRTGELFFGEGSRLTVL.

This chain uses TRBV6-5 with TRBJ1-1; D gene ambiguous. Germline V gene sequence: CDR1 MNHEY, CDR2 SVGAGI. The CDR3 loop spans 14 amino acids. V was clipped by 4 bases and J by 0 bases, with 9 bases between them. The CDR3, as DNA: TGTGCCAGCAGTTTTCGGAGAGTGAACACTGAAGCTTTCTTT. As protein: CASSFRRVNTEAFF.

This chain uses TRBV5-1 with TRBJ1-5; the D is unclear. The V and J ends lost 2 bases and 4 bases respectively, with 10 bases between them. The CDR3 runs to 14 residues. Germline CDR1 SGHRS, CDR2 YFSETQ. The CDR3: CASSFEGTNQPQHF. The CDR3 nucleotides are TGCGCCAGCAGCTTCGAGGGCACAAATCAGCCCCAGCATTTT.

This sequence joins TRBV18 and TRBJ2-7; 11 positions agree with TRBD1. This CDR3 spans 17 amino acids. Germline assignment: CDR1 KGHSH and CDR2 LQKENI. V lost 6 bases and J lost 7; bases outside the gene matches: 17. The CDR3: CASSQKPGQGVGGEQYF. CDR3 DNA sequence: TGTGCCAGCTCGCAGAAACCGGGACAGGGGGTTGGTGGAGAGCAGTACTTC.

V and J are TRBV6-1 and TRBJ2-3, with TRBD2 matching 7 bases. After removal of 3 bases from V and 0 bases from J, the junction contained 3 bases not matched to a gene. The CDR3 sequence is 15 residues long. The germline V gene has CDR1 MNHNS and CDR2 SASEGT. CDR3 residues: CASSDGGRSTDTQYF. The CDR3 DNA is TGTGCCAGCAGTGACGGGGGGAGGAGCACAGATACGCAGTATTTT.

The chain has TRBV5-1 and TRBJ2-5; 7 positions match TRBD2. V shed 7 bases, J shed 1 base, and the junction held 4 bases outside the gene matches. Germline-derived CDR1 and CDR2 are SGHRS and YFSETQ. The CDR3 length is 13 residues. CDR3 sequence reads: CASGPGGQETQYF. In DNA form, the CDR3 reads TGCGCCAGCGGCCCGGGGGGCCAAGAGACCCAGTACTTC.

This chain connects TRBV7-9 to TRBJ1-3, with D uncertain. The CDR3 extends over 16 amino acids. The germline V gene encodes CDR1 SEHNR and CDR2 FQNEAQ (reference sequence). V was trimmed by 2 bases and J by 0 bases, leaving 11 bases between them. The CDR3 loop is CASSLWRVSSGNTIYF. The CDR3 nucleotides read TGTGCCAGCAGCTTATGGCGGGTGAGCTCTGGAAACACCATATATTTT.

The chain combines TRBV5-1 with TRBJ1-3; D gene uncertain. V was cut by 3 bases and J by 0 bases, with 13 bases left in between. Germline assignment: CDR1 SGHRS and CDR2 YFSETQ. The CDR3 is 16 residues long. CDR3 in DNA: TGCGCCAGCAGCTCCTTAAGCGGGAGCTCTGGAAACACCATATATTTT. Translating gives CASSSLSGSSGNTIYF.

The CDR3 spells CATSEGRHDTGELFF. CDR3 nucleotide sequence: TGTGCCACCAGTGAAGGCAGGCACGACACCGGGGAGCTGTTTTTT. The V call is TRBV24-1, the J call TRBJ2-2; no reliable D call. V was pared by 4 bases and J by 3 bases, with 11 bases between. Per germline, CDR1 KGHDR and CDR2 SFDVKD. The CDR3 spans 15 residues.

The chain couples TRBV28 to TRBJ1-2, with 9 positions matching TRBD1. Germline CDR1 and CDR2: MDHEN and SYDVKM. V gave up 6 bases and J gave up 4 bases; unmatched junction bases: 21. The CDR3 has 19 residues. The CDR3 nucleotides read TGTGCCAGCAGCGACCGAAAAGGGACAGGGCATAGTCGTACCTATGGCTACACCTTC. It specifies CASSDRKGTGHSRTYGYTF.

This clone has just one count. V gene TRBV5-4 combines with J gene TRBJ2-7, with 8 positions matching TRBD2. This CDR3 is built from 15 residues. V shed 3 bases, J shed 6 bases, and the junction held 11 bases outside the gene matches. Germline lookup yields CDR1 SGHNT and CDR2 YYREEE (reference sequence). The CDR3 is CASSSRGGSEAEQYF. For the CDR3, the DNA is TGTGCCAGCAGCTCCCGGGGGGGGTCTGAGGCCGAGCAGTACTTC.

The gene calls are TRBV7-9 and TRBJ2-7; the D gene is possibly TRBD1 (6 bases). Per the germline V gene, CDR1 is SEHNR and CDR2 is FQNEAQ (reference sequence). Trimming pared 1 base from V and 4 bases from J, leaving 20 bases between. This CDR3 has 17 residues. The CDR3 DNA sequence: TGTGCCAGCAGCTTAGTCCCAGGGGATAGTTGGCTATACGAGCAGTACGTC. Its translation: CASSLVPGDSWLYEQYV.

V is TRBV2 and J is TRBJ2-7; 8 bases line up with TRBD2. The germline V gene encodes CDR1 SNHLY and CDR2 FYNNEI. J was trimmed by 5 bases and V by 0 bases; bases with no gene match: 6. This CDR3 is 15 amino acids long. This CDR3 is CASSEAGGGPHEQYF. In DNA, the CDR3 is TGTGCCAGCAGTGAAGCCGGGGGGGGGCCCCACGAGCAGTACTTC.

The chain joins TRBV19 to TRBJ1-6; tentatively, D is TRBD1 (5 bases). The V gene's germline CDR1 is LNHDA and CDR2 SQIVND (reference sequence). The V end was cut by 6 bases, the J end by 3 bases, with 15 bases between. The CDR3 extends over 16 amino acids. The CDR3 region has the DNA TGTGCCAGTAGCGCCGAGACAGCGATCTATAATTCACCCCTCCACTTT. Amino acid sequence: CASSAETAIYNSPLHF. Full variable domain (remainder filled in from reference TRBV19 and TRBJ1-6): DGGITQSPKYLFRKEGQNVTLSCEQNLNHDAMYWYRQDPGQGLRLIYYSQIVNDFQKGDIAEGYSVSREKKESFPLTVTSAQKNPTAFYLCASSAETAIYNSPLHFGNGTRLTVT.

A few counts support this clone. At one boundary the junction diverges from the germline segment, which might be a read error. V gene TRBV7-9 combines with J gene TRBJ1-4; D is perhaps TRBD1 (5 bases). The length of the CDR3 is 14 residues. Germline CDR1 and CDR2: SEHNR and FQNEAQ (reference sequence). The CDR3 spells CASSLQGPNEKLFF. The CDR3 DNA sequence: TGTGCCAGCAGCTTACAGGGTCCTAACGAAAAACTGTTTTTT.

The V gene is TRBV6-5, the J gene TRBJ1-5; D uncertain. V gave up 8 bases and J gave up 0 bases, with 8 bases separating them. The CDR3 has 13 residues. CDR1 is MNHEY, CDR2 SVGAGI, per germline. In DNA, the CDR3 is TGTGCCAGCGGGGAGGATAGCAATCAGCCCCAGCATTTT. Its protein is CASGEDSNQPQHF.

The chain links TRBV7-8 to TRBJ1-2; D remains unclear. Trimming took off 1 base at V and 1 base at J, with 25 bases between the two ends. This CDR3 spans 20 amino acids. Looked up from germline, CDR1 is SGHVS and CDR2 is FQNEAQ. The DNA of the CDR3 is TGTGCCAGCAGCTTAGACCGGGTAGCGAGGCGTAATAACCGTAACTATGGCTACACCTTC. Translation gives CASSLDRVARRNNRNYGYTF.

This sequence joins TRBV14 and TRBJ1-1; tentatively, D is TRBD1 (5 bases). Deletions cut 0 bases from V and 3 bases from J, with 14 bases between. CDR3 length: 16 amino acids. The V gene's germline CDR1 is SGHDN and CDR2 FVKESK. CDR3 DNA sequence: TGTGCCAGCAGCCAAGATAAGCCGGGGGGGGACACTGAAGCTTTCTTT. Its protein product is CASSQDKPGGDTEAFF.

The chain joins TRBV2 to TRBJ2-1; D is perhaps TRBD1 (6 bases). The CDR3 contains 15 residues. V was clipped by 7 bases and J by 6 bases, with 19 bases between them. Germline assignment: CDR1 SNHLY and CDR2 FYNNEI. The CDR3 loop is CASIFPGADRNEQFF. CDR3 nucleotide sequence: TGTGCCAGCATATTTCCAGGGGCTGATCGCAATGAGCAGTTCTTC.